The 14 T cell receptor beta chains reported below all come from one sample, sequenced in a study of blood T cell repertoires in COVID-19. Some clones are missing from TCRdb's copy, which holds only in-frame ones; the method was immunoSEQ multiplex PCR. The profile shows about 210,000 clones, about four fifths of them singletons. The material sequenced was peripheral blood. The origin of the receptors is a woman of 80 years or more with COVID-19, enrolled during active disease.

This clone has just one count. The chain is built from TRBV12-5 and TRBJ1-1, with D uncertain. The CDR3 totals 15 residues. Per germline, CDR1 LGHNT and CDR2 FRNRAP. The V gene lost 4 bases and the J gene lost 2 bases, with 14 bases spanning the gap. The CDR3 DNA reads TGTGCTAGTGGTTCGGTTGGCCAAAGTAACACTGAAGCTTTCTTT. This encodes CASGSVGQSNTEAFF. Complete variable domain (other parts from reference TRBV12-5 and TRBJ1-1): DARVTQTPRHKVTEMGQEVTMRCQPILGHNTVFWYRQTMMQGLELLAYFRNRAPLDDSGMPKDRFSAEMPDATLATLKIQPSEPRDSAVYFCASGSVGQSNTEAFFGQGTRLTVV.

The chain links TRBV7-3 to TRBJ2-5; D might be TRBD2 (6 bases). Germline lookup yields CDR1 SGHTA and CDR2 FQGTGA. V was trimmed by 5 bases and J by 11 bases, leaving 21 bases between them. The CDR3 is 14 residues long. CDR3 in amino acids: CASSQTPGAGEQYF. CDR3 sequence (DNA): TGTGCCAGCAGCCAAACGCCGGGAGCCGGAGAGCAGTACTTC.

This clone was counted once. The rearrangement uses TRBV28 and TRBJ2-6; D call uncertain. This CDR3 is 14 amino acids long. The germline V gene has CDR1 MDHEN and CDR2 SYDVKM. The germline V and J ends were trimmed by 3 bases and 0 bases, with 3 bases remaining between them. The CDR3 loop is CASSFHSGANVLTF. CDR3 in DNA: TGTGCCAGCAGTTTCCACTCTGGGGCCAACGTCCTGACTTTC.

The V and J genes are TRBV7-9 and TRBJ1-4, with D hard to call. V gave up 5 bases and J gave up 7 bases, with 8 bases separating them. The V gene's germline CDR1 is SEHNR and CDR2 FQNEAQ (reference sequence). This CDR3 comprises 12 residues. CDR3 sequence (DNA): TGTGCCAGCAGCCCCGGACTTGAAAAACTGTTTTTT. It translates to CASSPGLEKLFF.

This chain joins TRBV19 and TRBJ1-1; D might be TRBD1 (5 bases). V lost 7 bases and J 4 bases, leaving 19 bases between the germline ends. Per the germline V gene, CDR1 is LNHDA and CDR2 is SQIVND (reference sequence). The CDR3 contains 15 residues. The CDR3: CASNQRGREGTEAFF. For the CDR3, the DNA is TGTGCCAGTAACCAAAGGGGCAGGGAGGGCACTGAAGCTTTCTTT. The full variable domain, completed using reference TRBV19 and TRBJ1-1, is DGGITQSPKYLFRKEGQNVTLSCEQNLNHDAMYWYRQDPGQGLRLIYYSQIVNDFQKGDIAEGYSVSREKKESFPLTVTSAQKNPTAFYLCASNQRGREGTEAFFGQGTRLTVV.

This clone was detected only a few times. The CDR3 region is CASSLAPGGRANYGYTF. In DNA form, the CDR3 reads TGTGCCAGCAGCCTGGCGCCAGGGGGTCGAGCTAACTATGGCTACACCTTC. V is TRBV5-5 and J is TRBJ1-2; TRBD1 aligns across 7 bases. After removal of 4 bases from V and 0 bases from J, the junction contained 12 bases not matched to a gene. Per germline, CDR1 SGHKS and CDR2 YYEKEE (reference sequence). This CDR3 contains 17 residues. Together with reference TRBV5-5 and TRBJ1-2, the CDR3 gives the full variable domain: DAGVTQSPTHLIKTRGQQVTLRCSPISGHKSVSWYQQVLGQGPQFIFQYYEKEERGRGNFPDRFSARQFPNYSSELNVNALLLGDSALYLCASSLAPGGRANYGYTFGSGTRLTVV.

This sequence joins TRBV4-1 and TRBJ2-7, with D perhaps matching TRBD1 (5 bases). The V gene's germline CDR1 is MGHRA and CDR2 YSYEKL. The CDR3 runs 15 residues. Trimming cost V 2 bases and J 3 bases, with 14 bases left between them. CDR3 region: CASSQQDTLGYEQYF. The CDR3 coding sequence is TGCGCCAGCAGCCAACAGGACACCTTAGGCTACGAGCAGTACTTC.

This chain uses TRBV5-1 with TRBJ1-1; 10 bases are a match to TRBD1. The CDR3 runs 14 residues. Germline V CDR1 and CDR2: SGHRS, YFSETQ. Losses at the gene ends were 3 bases for V and 3 bases for J; bases not matched to a gene: 2. The chain's CDR3 is CASSSGTGDTEAFF. As DNA, the CDR3 is TGCGCCAGCAGCTCCGGGACAGGGGACACTGAAGCTTTCTTT. Full variable domain (remainder filled in from reference TRBV5-1 and TRBJ1-1): KAGVTQTPRYLIKTRGQQVTLSCSPISGHRSVSWYQQTPGQGLQFLFEYFSETQRNKGNFPGRFSGRQFSNSRSEMNVSTLELGDSALYLCASSSGTGDTEAFFGQGTRLTVV.

This clone has just a few counts. This rearrangement joins TRBV5-1 to TRBJ1-4, with TRBD1 matching over 8 bases. Germline lookup yields CDR1 SGHRS and CDR2 YFSETQ. V lost 0 bases and J lost 8; bases outside the gene matches: 6. This CDR3 has 15 residues. CDR3 loop: CASSLEGRGPEKLFF. DNA of the CDR3: TGCGCCAGCAGCTTGGAGGGCAGGGGGCCCGAAAAACTGTTTTTT.

This clone was recorded once. The chain carries TRBV19 and TRBJ2-1, with TRBD1 matching 9 bases. Germline-derived CDR1 and CDR2 are LNHDA and SQIVND (reference sequence). The CDR3 is made up of 15 amino acids. After removal of 2 bases from V and 8 bases from J, the junction contained 7 bases not matched to a gene. CDR3 bases: TGTGCCAGTAGTATAAGGGACAGGGTGGTAGATGAGCAGTTCTTC. Encoded protein: CASSIRDRVVDEQFF.

The chain joins TRBV4-2 to TRBJ1-2; TRBD1 aligns across 8 bases. The CDR3 loop spans 13 amino acids. The V and J ends lost 3 bases and 7 bases, in that order; junction bases with no gene match: 4. Germline V gene sequence: CDR1 LGHNA, CDR2 YNFKEQ. The CDR3: CASSQGQVSGYTF. CDR3 coding DNA: TGTGCCAGCAGCCAGGGACAGGTCTCTGGCTACACCTTC.

For this clone: Other DNA sequences in this specimen translate into the identical CDR3. This chain joins TRBV18 and TRBJ1-1, with TRBD1 as a possible D gene (5 bases). Germline lookup yields CDR1 KGHSH and CDR2 LQKENI. The V end lost 3 bases, the J end lost 1 base, and 6 bases lay between the germline ends. The CDR3 sequence is 13 residues long. CDR3 protein: CASSPGQNTEAFF. CDR3 coding DNA: TGTGCCAGCTCACCCGGACAGAACACTGAAGCTTTCTTT.

This clone occurred once. The chain joins TRBV6-1 to TRBJ1-5, with TRBD1 identical over 10 bases. Germline V lookup: CDR1 MNHNS, CDR2 SASEGT. The CDR3 spans 17 residues. With V trimmed by 2 bases and J by 0 bases, 4 bases remained unmatched. The CDR3 DNA sequence: TGTGCCAGCAGTGAAAGACAGGGGGCTCTTAGCAATCAGCCCCAGCATTTT. Protein sequence: CASSERQGALSNQPQHF.

The genes are TRBV4-2 and TRBJ2-3, with a tentative D call TRBD2 (5 bases). The CDR3 is 16 residues long. Germline loops: CDR1 LGHNA, CDR2 YNFKEQ. The germline V and J ends were trimmed by 5 bases and 4 bases, with 19 bases remaining between them. In DNA, the CDR3 is TGTGCCAGCAGCGCCCGCCCAAGACCCGGGGCAGATACGCAGTATTTT. It encodes CASSARPRPGADTQYF.